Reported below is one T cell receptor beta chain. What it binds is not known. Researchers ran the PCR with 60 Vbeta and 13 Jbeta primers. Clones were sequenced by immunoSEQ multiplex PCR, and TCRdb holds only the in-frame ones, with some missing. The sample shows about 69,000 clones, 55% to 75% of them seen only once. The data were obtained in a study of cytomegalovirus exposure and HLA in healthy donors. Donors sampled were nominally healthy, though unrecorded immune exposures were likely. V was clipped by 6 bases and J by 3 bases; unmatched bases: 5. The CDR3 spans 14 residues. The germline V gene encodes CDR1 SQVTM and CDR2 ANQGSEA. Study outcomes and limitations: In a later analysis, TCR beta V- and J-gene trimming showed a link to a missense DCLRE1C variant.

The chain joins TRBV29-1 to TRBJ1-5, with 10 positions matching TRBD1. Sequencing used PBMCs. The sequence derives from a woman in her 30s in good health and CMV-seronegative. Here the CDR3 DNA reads TGCAGCGTAGCGGGGACAGGGGTCAATCAGCCCCAGCATTTT. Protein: CSVAGTGVNQPQHF.